The clone carrying this T cell receptor (beta chain) came up a few times. Its antigen is not known. A single record per CDR3 protein comes from TCRdb applying MiXCR to the 5' RACE reads. The repertoire holds 110,000 or so distinct CDR3 sequences, with roughly 20% as singletons. The germline CDR1 and CDR2 sequences are SGHNT and YYREEE (reference sequence). The CDR3 has 17 residues. Trimming left V 2 bases short and J 0 bases short, with 17 bases between. These data originate in a study of T-cell memory formation after mild COVID-19. Overall study results and limits: Whether day 37 second-wave clones are SARS-CoV-2-specific was not confirmed. CD4+ clones that contracted lay mainly in CM and EM; CD8+ ones lay in EMRA. Cross-reactive memory seemingly joined, as some responding clones were found in pre-infection memory.

V is TRBV5-4 and J is TRBJ2-5; D is possibly TRBD1 or TRBD2 (5 bases each). The sequence derives from a man younger than 35 who had mild COVID-19 (a few samples of this study predate the infection). Cell type and time point are not known. The sequenced sample consisted of PBMCs or a T cell subset sorted from them (not recorded which). The CDR3 DNA is TGTGCCAGCAGCTTCCTCGGGATAGGGACCTACCAAGAGACCCAGTACTTC. It yields the protein CASSFLGIGTYQETQYF. The whole variable domain, filled in from reference TRBV5-4 and TRBJ2-5, reads ETGVTQSPTHLIKTRGQQVTLRCSSQSGHNTVSWYQQALGQGPQFIFQYYREEENGRGNFPPRFSGLQFPNYSSELNVNALELDDSALYLCASSFLGIGTYQETQYFGPGTRLLVL.